This TCR beta chain comes out of a study of tumor-infiltrating lymphocytes in primary liver carcinoma. The CDR3 is 13 residues long. With 2 bases removed from V and 12 bases from J, the gap between germline ends came to 14 bases. Unsorted bulk tissue (about 18-30 mg) underwent RNA and DNA co-extraction. With a constant-region primer, TCR beta cDNA was made from around 520 ng of total RNA. Modified slightly, ARM-PCR produced TCR beta libraries over three nested multiplex PCR rounds. A C-beta reverse primer and TRBV1-TRBV30 forward primers served in each of the first two PCR rounds, at 10 cycles apiece. TCRdb analysed the multiplex PCR reads with MiXCR anew, one entry per CDR3 protein. The sample has 100,000 or so distinct CDR3 sequences, approximately 82% seen once.

This receptor was taken from a man in his forties or fifties with primary liver carcinoma and hepatitis B virus infection. The V and J genes are TRBV12-3 or TRBV12-4 and TRBJ2-1; D gene uncertain. The sequenced sample consisted of liver tumor tissue from sampling region 3. The sample's subset: tumor region T3, left-lateral pole. CDR3 loop: CASSLNRRDLQFF. The DNA for the CDR3 is TGTGCCAGCAGTTTAAATCGGCGAGATCTGCAGTTCTTC.